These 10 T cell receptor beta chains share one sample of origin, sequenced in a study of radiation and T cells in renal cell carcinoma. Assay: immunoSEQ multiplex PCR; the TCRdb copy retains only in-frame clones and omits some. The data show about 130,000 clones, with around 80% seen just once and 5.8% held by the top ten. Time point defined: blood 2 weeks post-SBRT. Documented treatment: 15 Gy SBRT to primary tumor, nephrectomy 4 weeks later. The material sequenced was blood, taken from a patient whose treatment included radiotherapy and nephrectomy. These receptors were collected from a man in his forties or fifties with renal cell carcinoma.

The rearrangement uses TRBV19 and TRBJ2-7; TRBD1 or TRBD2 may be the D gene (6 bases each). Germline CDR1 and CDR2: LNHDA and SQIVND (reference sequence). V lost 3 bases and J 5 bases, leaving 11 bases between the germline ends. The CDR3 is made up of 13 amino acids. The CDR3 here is CASSIGGRNEQYF. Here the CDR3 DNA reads TGTGCCAGTAGTATTGGGGGGCGAAACGAGCAGTACTTC.

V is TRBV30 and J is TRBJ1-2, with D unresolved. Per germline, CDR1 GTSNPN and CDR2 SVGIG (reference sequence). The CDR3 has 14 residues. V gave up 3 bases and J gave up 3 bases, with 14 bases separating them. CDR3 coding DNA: TGTGCCTGGAGAGTCCCGGGTAACTACTATGGCTACACCTTC. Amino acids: CAWRVPGNYYGYTF. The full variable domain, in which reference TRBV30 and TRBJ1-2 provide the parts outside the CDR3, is SQTIHQWPATLVQPVGSPLSLECTVEGTSNPNLYWYRQAAGRGLQLLFYSVGIGQISSEVPQNLSASRPQDRQFILSSKKLLLSDSGFYLCAWRVPGNYYGYTFGSGTRLTVV.

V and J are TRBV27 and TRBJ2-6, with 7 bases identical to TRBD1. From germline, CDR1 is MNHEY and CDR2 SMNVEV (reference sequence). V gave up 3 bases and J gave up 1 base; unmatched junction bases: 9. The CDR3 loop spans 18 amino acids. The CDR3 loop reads CASSFRQGVFSGANVLTF. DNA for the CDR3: TGTGCCAGCAGTTTTCGGCAGGGGGTTTTTTCTGGGGCCAACGTCCTGACTTTC. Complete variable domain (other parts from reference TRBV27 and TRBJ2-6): EAQVTQNPRYLITVTGKKLTVTCSQNMNHEYMSWYRQDPGLGLRQIYYSMNVEVTDKGDVPEGYKVSRKEKRNFPLILESPSPNQTSLYFCASSFRQGVFSGANVLTFGAGSRLTVL.

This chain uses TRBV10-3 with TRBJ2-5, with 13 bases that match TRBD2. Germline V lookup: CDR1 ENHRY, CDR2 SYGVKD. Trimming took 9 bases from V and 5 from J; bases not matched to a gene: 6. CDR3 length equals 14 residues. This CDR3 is CAISGTSGVETQYF. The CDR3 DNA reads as TGTGCCATAAGCGGGACTAGCGGGGTCGAGACCCAGTACTTC.

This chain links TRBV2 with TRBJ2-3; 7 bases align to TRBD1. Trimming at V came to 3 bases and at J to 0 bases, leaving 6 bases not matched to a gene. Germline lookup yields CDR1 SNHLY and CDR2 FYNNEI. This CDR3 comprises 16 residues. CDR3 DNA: TGTGCCAGCAGTGATGGTAGGGGGCGGAGCACAGATACGCAGTATTTT. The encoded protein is CASSDGRGRSTDTQYF.

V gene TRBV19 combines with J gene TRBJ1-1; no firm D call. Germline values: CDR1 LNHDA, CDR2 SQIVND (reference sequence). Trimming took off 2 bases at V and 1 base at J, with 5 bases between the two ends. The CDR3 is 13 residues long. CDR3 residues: CASSILENTEAFF. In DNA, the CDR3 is TGTGCCAGTAGTATACTGGAGAACACTGAAGCTTTCTTT.

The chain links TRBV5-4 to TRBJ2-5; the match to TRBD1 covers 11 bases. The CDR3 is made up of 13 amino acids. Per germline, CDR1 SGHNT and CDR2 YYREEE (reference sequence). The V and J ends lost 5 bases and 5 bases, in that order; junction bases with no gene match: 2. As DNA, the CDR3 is TGTGCCAGCAGTGGACAGGGGGCCGAGACCCAGTACTTC. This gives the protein CASSGQGAETQYF.

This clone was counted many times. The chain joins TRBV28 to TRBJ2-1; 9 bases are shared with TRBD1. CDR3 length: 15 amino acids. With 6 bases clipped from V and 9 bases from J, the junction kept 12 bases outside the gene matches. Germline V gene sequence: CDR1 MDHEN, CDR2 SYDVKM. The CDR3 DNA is TGTGCCAGCAGCCGCCCCGGGACAGGGAAAATTGAGCAGTTCTTC. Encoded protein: CASSRPGTGKIEQFF.

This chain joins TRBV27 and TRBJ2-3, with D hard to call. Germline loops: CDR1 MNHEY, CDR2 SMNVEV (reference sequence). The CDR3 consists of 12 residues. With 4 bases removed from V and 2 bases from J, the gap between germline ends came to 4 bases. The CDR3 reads CASSSYTDTQYF. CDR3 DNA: TGTGCCAGCAGTTCCTACACAGATACGCAGTATTTT.

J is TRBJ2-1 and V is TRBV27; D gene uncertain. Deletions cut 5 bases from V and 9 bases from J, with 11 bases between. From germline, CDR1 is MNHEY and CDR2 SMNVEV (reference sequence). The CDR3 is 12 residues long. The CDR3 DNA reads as TGTGCCAGCAGTATACCCCTCGGTGAGCAGTTCTTC. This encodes CASSIPLGEQFF.